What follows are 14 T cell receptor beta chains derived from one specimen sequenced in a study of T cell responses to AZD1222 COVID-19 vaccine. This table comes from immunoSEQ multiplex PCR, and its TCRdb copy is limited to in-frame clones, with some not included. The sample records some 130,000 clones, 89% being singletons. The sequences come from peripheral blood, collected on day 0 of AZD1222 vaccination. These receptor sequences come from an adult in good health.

In DNA form, the CDR3 reads TGTGCCAGCAGCGCGCCCGGAGATGGCTACACCTTC. Amino acids: CASSAPGDGYTF. The chain has TRBV7-9 and TRBJ1-2; D gene unclear. With 5 bases removed from V and 6 bases from J, the gap between germline ends came to 10 bases. There are 12 residues in the CDR3. Germline V gene lookup returns CDR1 SEHNR and CDR2 FQNEAQ (reference sequence).

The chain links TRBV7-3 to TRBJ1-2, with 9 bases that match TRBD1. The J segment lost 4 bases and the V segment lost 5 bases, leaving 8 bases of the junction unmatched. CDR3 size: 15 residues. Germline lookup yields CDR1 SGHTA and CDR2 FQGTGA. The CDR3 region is CASSPGTGKGYGYTF. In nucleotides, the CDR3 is TGTGCCAGCAGCCCTGGGACAGGGAAGGGCTATGGCTACACCTTC. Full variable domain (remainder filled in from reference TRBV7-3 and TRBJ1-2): GAGVSQTPSNKVTEKGKYVELRCDPISGHTALYWYRQSLGQGPEFLIYFQGTGAADDSGLPNDRFFAVRPEGSVSTLKIQRTERGDSAVYLCASSPGTGKGYGYTFGSGTRLTVV.

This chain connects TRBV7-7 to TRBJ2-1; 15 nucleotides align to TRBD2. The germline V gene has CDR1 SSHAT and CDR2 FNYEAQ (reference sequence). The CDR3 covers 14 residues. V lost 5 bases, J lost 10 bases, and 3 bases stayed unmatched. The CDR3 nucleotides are TGTGCCAGCAGCCTTGGGACTAGCGGGGGGGAGCAGTTCTTC. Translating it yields CASSLGTSGGEQFF.

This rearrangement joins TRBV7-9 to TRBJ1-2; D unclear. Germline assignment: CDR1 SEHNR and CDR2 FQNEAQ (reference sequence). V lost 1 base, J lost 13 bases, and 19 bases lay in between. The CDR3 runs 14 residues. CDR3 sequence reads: CASSLDIGVWLGTF. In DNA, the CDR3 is TGTGCCAGCAGCTTAGACATTGGAGTATGGCTAGGCACCTTC.

CDR3 DNA: TGTGCCAGTAGTTTGGGCAGGGAATCCGAAAAACTGTTTTTT. This codes for CASSLGRESEKLFF. The chain employs TRBV19 and TRBJ1-4, with D possibly matching TRBD1 (5 bases). Germline V CDR1 and CDR2: LNHDA, SQIVND (reference sequence). The CDR3 totals 14 residues. V dropped 5 bases and J dropped 8 bases, with 15 bases sitting between them.

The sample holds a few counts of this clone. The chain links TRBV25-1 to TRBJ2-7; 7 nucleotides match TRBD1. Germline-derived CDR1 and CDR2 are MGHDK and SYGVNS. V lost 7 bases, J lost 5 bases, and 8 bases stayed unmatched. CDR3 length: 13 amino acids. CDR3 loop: CASTDRVRNEQYF. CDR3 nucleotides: TGTGCCAGCACTGACAGGGTCCGAAACGAGCAGTACTTC.

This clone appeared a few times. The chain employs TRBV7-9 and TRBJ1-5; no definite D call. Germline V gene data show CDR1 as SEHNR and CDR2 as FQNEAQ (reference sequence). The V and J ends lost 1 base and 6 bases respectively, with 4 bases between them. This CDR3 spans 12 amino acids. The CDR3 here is CASSLDRQPQHF. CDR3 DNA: TGTGCCAGCAGCTTAGATCGTCAGCCCCAGCATTTT.

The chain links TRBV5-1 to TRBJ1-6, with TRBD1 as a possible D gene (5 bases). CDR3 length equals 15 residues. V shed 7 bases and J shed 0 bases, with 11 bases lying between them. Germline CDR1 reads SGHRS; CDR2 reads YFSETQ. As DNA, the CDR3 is TGCGCCAGCCGGGACTCGAGCTCCTATAATTCACCCCTCCACTTT. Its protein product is CASRDSSSYNSPLHF.

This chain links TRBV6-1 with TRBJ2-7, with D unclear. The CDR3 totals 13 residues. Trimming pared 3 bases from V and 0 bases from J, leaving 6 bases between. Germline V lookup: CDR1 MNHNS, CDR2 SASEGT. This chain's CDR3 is CASSEGRSYEQYF. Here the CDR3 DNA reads TGTGCCAGCAGTGAGGGCCGCTCCTACGAGCAGTACTTC.

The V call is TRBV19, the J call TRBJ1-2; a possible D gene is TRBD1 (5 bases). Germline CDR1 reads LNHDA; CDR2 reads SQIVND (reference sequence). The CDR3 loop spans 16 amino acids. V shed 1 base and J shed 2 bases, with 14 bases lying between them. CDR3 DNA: TGTGCCAGTAGTATAGTATCACAGGCCCTAAACTATGGCTACACCTTC. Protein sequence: CASSIVSQALNYGYTF.

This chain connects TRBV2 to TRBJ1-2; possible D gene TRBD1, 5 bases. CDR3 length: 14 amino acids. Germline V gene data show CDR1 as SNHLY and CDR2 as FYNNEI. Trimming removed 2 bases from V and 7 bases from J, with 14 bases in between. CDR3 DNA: TGTGCCAGCAGTGAACGCGAGGACATCCGTGGCTACACCTTC. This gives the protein CASSEREDIRGYTF.

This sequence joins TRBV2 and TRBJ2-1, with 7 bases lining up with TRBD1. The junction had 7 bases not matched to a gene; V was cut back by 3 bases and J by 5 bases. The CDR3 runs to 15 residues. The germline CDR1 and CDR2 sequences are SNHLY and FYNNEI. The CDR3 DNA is TGTGCCAGCAGTGAGATCAGACAGGGAGACAATGAGCAGTTCTTC. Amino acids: CASSEIRQGDNEQFF.

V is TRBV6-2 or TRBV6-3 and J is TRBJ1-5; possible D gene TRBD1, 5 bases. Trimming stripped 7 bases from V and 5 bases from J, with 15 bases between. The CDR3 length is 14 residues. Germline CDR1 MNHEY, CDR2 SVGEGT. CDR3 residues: CASTPALRDQPQHF. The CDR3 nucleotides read TGTGCCAGCACCCCCGCACTCAGGGATCAGCCCCAGCATTTT.

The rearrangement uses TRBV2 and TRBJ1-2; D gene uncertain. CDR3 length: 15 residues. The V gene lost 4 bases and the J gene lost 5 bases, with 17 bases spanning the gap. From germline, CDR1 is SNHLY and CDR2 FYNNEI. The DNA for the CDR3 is TGTGCCAGCAGTGGAGGTATGCGGGCGACATATGGCTACACCTTC. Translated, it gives CASSGGMRATYGYTF.